The sequence of this T cell receptor (beta chain) was determined in a study of blood T cell repertoires in COVID-19. Study-level background: Samples taken during acute and convalescent COVID-19 were collected in the United States, Italy and Spain. Nucleic acid was either cDNA or gDNA, and it came from T cells, B-cell-depleted T cells, or PBMCs.

Germline V gene sequence: CDR1 SGHRS, CDR2 YFSETQ. The ends were cut back, 2 bases at V and 6 bases at J, with 25 bases in the middle. The CDR3 length is 18 residues. The authors' processing: Amplification of reference gene primers provided the estimated nucleated cell counts. Generated by immunoSEQ multiplex PCR, the TCRdb table keeps only in-frame clones and is missing some. V and J calls and clone size are those listed in that table; D and trimming were worked out from the DNA. The data show about 100,000 clones, less than 90% seen once. This clone was counted once. The sample comprised peripheral blood. The chain employs TRBV5-1 and TRBJ2-3; D may be TRBD1 (6 bases). The sequence came from a man in his 60s with acute or convalescent COVID-19. The DNA for the CDR3 is TGCGCCAGCAGCTTCCAGGGGCCGGTCCGAAGTCCTTCTGATACGCAGTATTTT. It yields the protein CASSFQGPVRSPSDTQYF. The entire variable domain, with the rest obtained from reference TRBV5-1 and TRBJ2-3, is as follows: KAGVTQTPRYLIKTRGQQVTLSCSPISGHRSVSWYQQTPGQGLQFLFEYFSETQRNKGNFPGRFSGRQFSNSRSEMNVSTLELGDSALYLCASSFQGPVRSPSDTQYFGPGTRLTVL.